The subject of this entry is one T cell receptor (beta chain). Its antigen is unidentified. This entry comes from a study of cytotoxic CD8 clonotypes in ibrutinib-treated CLL. As for the study in general: The response samples were taken once patients had been treated for a median of about 12 months, range 6 to 36. The study, taken as a whole, reports: Higher clonality was seen at ibrutinib response and a return toward baseline at progression.

From cryopreserved PBMCs came 1.5 to 2.5 micrograms of genomic DNA used for TCR beta libraries. In germline, CDR1 is MNHEY, CDR2 SVGAGI. CDR3 length: 15 residues. Deletions cut 6 bases from V and 0 bases from J, with 12 bases between. Profiling relied on immunoSEQ multiplex PCR, and the TCRdb table lists in-frame clones only, not all of them. The table lists about 140,000 clones, more than 75% of them singletons. The chain links TRBV6-5 to TRBJ1-5; a possible D gene is TRBD1 (6 bases). The TCR was taken from a human donor with chronic lymphocytic leukemia. Sequences were derived from PBMCs, sampled after 36 months of ibrutinib treatment. CDR3 in DNA: TGTGCCAGCAGAAGGACAGTGAATAGCAATCAGCCCCAGCATTTT. Translation gives CASRRTVNSNQPQHF.